This TCR beta chain was captured by sequencing in a study of blood T cell repertoires in COVID-19. Looking at the study overall: The study drew acute and convalescent COVID-19 samples from the United States, Italy and Spain.

The CDR3 consists of 16 residues. Germline V CDR1 and CDR2: LNHDA, SQIVND (reference sequence). Trimming took 3 bases from V and 2 from J; bases not matched to a gene: 9. This clone occurred once. How the authors handled the data: Reference gene primer amplification in the assay estimated nucleated cell counts. Clones were sequenced by immunoSEQ multiplex PCR, and TCRdb holds only the in-frame ones, with some missing. The V and J calls and clone size are taken from that table; D and trimming were inferred from the DNA. Of around 700,000 clones in the sample, 80% to 90% were seen once. The chain employs TRBV19 and TRBJ1-2; 7 bases align to TRBD1. The TCR originated in a woman aged 18-35 years with acute or convalescent COVID-19. The specimen was peripheral blood. In nucleotides, the CDR3 is TGTGCCAGTAGTATCGGGGCAACGACAGGGAACTATGGCTACACCTTC. The encoded protein is CASSIGATTGNYGYTF.